This T cell receptor beta chain is drawn from a study of cytomegalovirus exposure and HLA in healthy donors. General study points: In a later analysis, common viral pathogens appeared linked to several of the most significant clusters. TCR sequences were mostly rare, though some public TCRs occurred in many donors. Reports described diagnosis of cytomegalovirus status by the classifier as highly specific and sensitive.

CDR3 length equals 17 residues. Germline CDR1 MNHNS, CDR2 SASEGT. Details on this clone: Its cognate antigen is unknown. The germline gene is not matched at one end of the junction; a read error may be the cause.

The PCR contained 60 Vbeta and 13 Jbeta primers. Profiling relied on immunoSEQ multiplex PCR, and the TCRdb table lists in-frame clones only, not all of them. The data show about 94,000 clones, roughly 79% seen once. This receptor was obtained from a woman between 35 and 50 years old in good health and CMV-seronegative. The specimen was PBMCs. V and J are TRBV6-1 and TRBJ1-2; 10 bases line up with TRBD1. The CDR3 region is CASSEAVGTGESSGYPF. CDR3 coding DNA: TGTGCCAGCAGTGAAGCGGTCGGGACAGGGGAATCTTCTGGCTACCCCTTC.